This TCR beta chain derives from a study of shared clonotypes between healthy human individuals. This table comes from immunoSEQ multiplex PCR, and its TCRdb copy is limited to in-frame clones, with some not included. The profile covers some 600,000 clones, with about 96% appearing a single time and 0.095% to 0.13% taken by the ten largest. The CDR3 has 15 residues. CD8 cells regarded as naive lacked CD45RO, were positively chosen for CCR7, and omitted terminally differentiated effector memory CD45RA+ cells. This clonotype was sampled from a woman aged 25 to 45 in good health. The specimen sequenced was naive CD8+ T cells sorted from blood. V and J are TRBV21-1 and TRBJ2-2; no DNA check was done on the table's D call, TRBD2. TRBV21-1 is a recognized pseudogene. The CDR3 reads CASSSGYGGFGELFF. CDR3 in DNA: TGTGCCAGCAGCTCAGGGTACGGGGGTTTCGGGGAGCTGTTTTTT.